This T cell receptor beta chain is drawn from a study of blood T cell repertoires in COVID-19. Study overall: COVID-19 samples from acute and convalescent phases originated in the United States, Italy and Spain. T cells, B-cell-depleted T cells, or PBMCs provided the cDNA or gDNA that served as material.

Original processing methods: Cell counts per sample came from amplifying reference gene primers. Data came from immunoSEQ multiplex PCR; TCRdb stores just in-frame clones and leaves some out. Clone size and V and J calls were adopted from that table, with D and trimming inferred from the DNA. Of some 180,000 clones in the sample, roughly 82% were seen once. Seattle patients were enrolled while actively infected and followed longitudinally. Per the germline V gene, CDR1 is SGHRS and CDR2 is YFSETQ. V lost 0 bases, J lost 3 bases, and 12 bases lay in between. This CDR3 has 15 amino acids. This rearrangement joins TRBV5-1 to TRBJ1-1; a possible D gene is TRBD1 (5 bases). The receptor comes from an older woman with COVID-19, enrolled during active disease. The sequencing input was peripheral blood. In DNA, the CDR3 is TGCGCCAGCAGCTTGGACCCAGGGATGGACACTGAAGCTTTCTTT. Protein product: CASSLDPGMDTEAFF.